Listed here is a single T cell receptor beta chain. Authors' analysis steps: Nucleated cell counts were estimated from reference gene primer amplification. Generated by immunoSEQ multiplex PCR, the TCRdb table keeps only in-frame clones and is missing some. The DNA gave D and trimming, while V, J and clone size come from that table. In the table there are 360,000 or so clones, nearly 90% of which are singletons. This record belongs to a study of blood T cell repertoires in COVID-19. Turning to the study itself: Italy, Spain and the United States were the sources of the convalescent and acute COVID-19 samples. PBMCs, B-cell-depleted T cells, or T cells provided the cDNA or gDNA that made up the material.

Trimming shortened V by 6 bases and J by 5 bases, and 13 bases separated the two germline ends. The CDR3 is made up of 13 amino acids. Germline lookup yields CDR1 MDHEN and CDR2 SYDVKM. The receptor comes from a man aged 18 to 29 with active or convalescent COVID-19. The specimen sequenced was peripheral blood. The gene calls are TRBV28 and TRBJ1-1; no reliable D call. CDR3 sequence (DNA): TGTGCCAGCAGCCCCGCGCGGCAGACTGAAGCTTTCTTT. This gives the protein CASSPARQTEAFF. Looking up the rest from reference TRBV28 and TRBJ1-1 gives the full variable domain: DVKVTQSSRYLVKRTGEKVFLECVQDMDHENMFWYRQDPGLGLRLIYFSYDVKMKEKGDIPEGYSVSREKKERFSLILESASTNQTSMYLCASSPARQTEAFFGQGTRLTVV.